A selection of T cell receptor beta chains follows, all from one sample in a study of blood T cell repertoires in COVID-19. Libraries were prepared by immunoSEQ multiplex PCR; TCRdb keeps only in-frame clonotypes and omits some of them. The sample lists about 230,000 clones; approximately 88% were seen once. What was sequenced was peripheral blood. The origin of the receptors is a man in his forties with acute or convalescent COVID-19. Each CDR3 is given with its conserved first and last residue. D genes are given only for firm matches. Clone size is shown for a subset of rows, as once, few, many or a class of expanded clone.

TRBD1	TRBJ1-3	19	-	TRBV3-1/TRBV3-2	CASSRYGRGYGGSGNTIYF	TGTGCCAGCAGCCGCTACGGCAGGGGGTATGGGGGCTCTGGAAACACCATATATTTT
-	TRBJ2-5	17	-	TRBV5-8	CASSPARLVEYVETQYF	TGTGCCAGCAGCCCAGCCCGACTAGTTGAATACGTAGAGACCCAGTACTTC
TRBD1	TRBJ1-2	12	-	TRBV12-3/TRBV12-4	CASSYRRDSYTF	TGTGCCAGCAGTTACCGACGGGACAGCTATACCTTC
-	TRBJ2-7	13	-	TRBV7-2	CASSLAAPYEQYF	TGTGCCAGCAGCTTAGCGGCCCCCTACGAGCAGTACTTC
TRBD2	TRBJ2-1	18	-	TRBV5-1	CASSLGFTSGRSYNEQFF	TGCGCCAGCAGCTTGGGATTCACTAGCGGGAGATCGTACAATGAGCAGTTCTTC
TRBD2	TRBJ2-3	17	-	TRBV14	CASSQEAVAGGSDTQYF	TGTGCCAGCAGCCAAGAAGCTGTAGCGGGAGGATCAGATACGCAGTATTTT
-	TRBJ1-4	15	-	TRBV5-1	CASSLALSGNEKLFF	TGCGCCAGCAGCTTGGCGCTTTCGGGAAATGAAAAACTGTTTTTT
TRBD1	TRBJ1-4	14	few	TRBV19	CASREGQGLEKLFF	TGTGCCAGTAGGGAGGGACAGGGACTTGAAAAACTGTTTTTT
TRBD1	TRBJ2-7	15	-	TRBV3-1/TRBV3-2	CASSRRQGFNYEQYF	TGTGCCAGCAGCCGCAGACAGGGATTCAACTACGAGCAGTACTTC
TRBD2	TRBJ2-1	15	-	TRBV19	CASSSLAASYNEQFF	TGTGCCAGTAGTAGCCTAGCGGCTTCCTACAATGAGCAGTTCTTC
-	TRBJ2-6	17	-	TRBV5-1	CASSLQYRSSGANVLTF	TGCGCCAGCAGCCTTCAATACAGGAGCTCTGGGGCCAACGTCCTGACTTTC
-	TRBJ1-2	12	-	TRBV12-3/TRBV12-4	CASSFQNYGYTF	TGTGCCAGCAGTTTTCAAAACTATGGCTACACCTTC
-	TRBJ2-7	12	-	TRBV3-1/TRBV3-2	CASSQIGGVQYF	TGTGCCAGCAGCCAGATTGGAGGGGTCCAGTACTTC
TRBD2	TRBJ2-1	15	-	TRBV6-5	CASTAREGSYNEQFF	TGTGCCAGCACGGCCCGGGAGGGCTCGTACAATGAGCAGTTCTTC
TRBD1	TRBJ1-6	16	-	TRBV20-1	CSASHPRGQLNSPLHF	TGCAGTGCTAGTCACCCGAGGGGGCAGCTTAATTCACCCCTCCACTTT
TRBD1	TRBJ2-7	14	once	TRBV7-9	CASRTGTGGYEQYF	TGTGCCAGCAGAACCGGGACAGGGGGCTACGAGCAGTACTTC
TRBD1	TRBJ1-4	16	-	TRBV5-1	CASSKDRGRANEKLFF	TGCGCCAGCAGCAAGGACAGGGGGCGAGCTAATGAAAAACTGTTTTTT
-	TRBJ2-4	13	-	TRBV12-3/TRBV12-4	CASSRGASGAQYF	TGTGCCAGCAGCCGGGGGGCCTCGGGAGCTCAGTACTTC
-	TRBJ1-1	15	-	TRBV19	CASRDNAIWNTEAFF	TGTGCCAGTAGAGATAACGCTATTTGGAACACTGAAGCTTTCTTT
-	TRBJ1-6	15	-	TRBV19	CASSRESGPHSPLHF	TGTGCCAGCTCGAGGGAGTCCGGGCCCCATTCACCCCTCCACTTT
-	TRBJ2-7	12	-	TRBV27	CASSSGVHEQYF	TGTGCCAGCAGTTCAGGGGTCCACGAGCAGTACTTC
TRBD2	TRBJ2-2	17	-	TRBV4-1	CASSQDRVEGGTGELFF	TGCGCCAGCAGCCAAGATCGCGTCGAGGGAGGGACCGGGGAGCTGTTTTTT
-	TRBJ1-2	16	few	TRBV24-1	CATSELKLQGDYGYTF	TGTGCCACCAGTGAGCTAAAACTACAGGGAGACTATGGCTACACCTTC
TRBD1	TRBJ2-7	15	-	TRBV18	CASSQGQGLTYEQYF	TGTGCCAGCTCACAAGGACAGGGGTTAACCTACGAGCAGTACTTC
-	TRBJ1-1	12	-	TRBV6-5	CASSYWRGEAFF	TGTGCCAGCAGTTACTGGAGGGGTGAAGCTTTCTTT
TRBD2	TRBJ2-3	15	-	TRBV7-9	CASSFGFETGGTQYF	TGTGCCAGCAGCTTTGGTTTCGAGACGGGAGGTACGCAGTATTTT
-	TRBJ2-2	13	-	TRBV30	CAWGRGLSGELFF	TGTGCCTGGGGCAGGGGTCTGTCCGGGGAGCTGTTTTTT
-	TRBJ2-2	15	-	TRBV25-1	CASSDRDSATGELFF	TGTGCCAGCAGTGACCGGGACTCGGCCACCGGGGAGCTGTTTTTT
TRBD1	TRBJ1-2	15	-	TRBV7-8	CASSHRGQGNYGYTF	TGTGCCAGCAGCCACCGGGGACAGGGGAACTATGGCTACACCTTC
-	TRBJ2-7	14	once	TRBV9	CASGSGSSSYEQYF	TGTGCCAGCGGGAGCGGGTCGAGCTCCTACGAGCAGTACTTC
TRBD1	TRBJ1-2	16	-	TRBV5-1	CASSEGTDFGNYGYTF	TGCGCCAGCAGCGAGGGGACAGACTTTGGTAACTATGGCTACACCTTC
TRBD1	TRBJ1-5	13	-	TRBV29-1	CSGSTGARQPQHF	TGCAGCGGATCGACAGGGGCGCGGCAGCCCCAGCATTTT
TRBD2	TRBJ2-3	16	-	TRBV9	CASSPRLAGATDTQYF	TGTGCCAGCAGCCCCCGACTAGCGGGTGCCACAGATACGCAGTATTTT
TRBD1	TRBJ2-4	14	-	TRBV7-8	CASSTYRGENIQYF	TGTGCCAGCAGCACCTACAGGGGCGAAAACATTCAGTACTTC
TRBD2	TRBJ2-7	14	once	TRBV20-1	CSASIPGLDSEQYF	TGCAGTGCTAGTATACCGGGACTAGACTCCGAGCAGTACTTC
-	TRBJ2-5	15	-	TRBV6-6	CASSYSTGYQETQYF	TGTGCCAGCAGTTACTCGACGGGGTACCAAGAGACCCAGTACTTC
-	TRBJ2-7	14	-	TRBV6-5	CASTKQRDSYEQYF	TGTGCCAGCACCAAACAGAGGGATTCCTACGAGCAGTACTTC
-	TRBJ2-5	13	-	TRBV7-2	CASSLAGGETQYF	TGTGCCAGCAGCTTAGCAGGAGGGGAGACCCAGTACTTC
-	TRBJ2-2	13	-	TRBV29-1	CSGGERITGELFF	TGCAGCGGCGGTGAGCGAATCACCGGGGAGCTGTTTTTT
TRBD1	TRBJ2-4	16	-	TRBV2	CASSGDRGLAKNIQYF	TGTGCCAGCAGTGGGGACAGGGGGCTAGCCAAAAACATTCAGTACTTC
TRBD1	TRBJ1-1	13	-	TRBV30	CAWSVDRVTEAFF	TGTGCCTGGAGTGTAGACAGGGTCACTGAAGCTTTCTTT
-	TRBJ1-1	15	-	TRBV7-2	CASSLARGRNTEAFF	TGTGCCAGCAGCTTAGCCAGGGGCAGGAACACTGAAGCTTTCTTT
TRBD1	TRBJ1-1	15	-	TRBV5-8	CASSYRQGRNTEAFF	TGTGCCAGCAGCTACCGACAGGGGAGGAACACTGAAGCTTTCTTT
TRBD1	TRBJ1-2	15	-	TRBV7-2	CASSYMRQGVSGYTF	TGTGCCAGCAGCTACATGAGGCAGGGGGTTTCGGGCTACACCTTC
-	TRBJ2-1	15	-	TRBV5-1	CASSLMGGTYNEQFF	TGCGCCAGCAGCTTGATGGGGGGTACCTACAATGAGCAGTTCTTC
-	TRBJ1-6	15	once	TRBV11-2	CASSLRAGDDSPLHF	TGTGCCAGCAGCTTAAGGGCGGGGGACGATTCACCCCTCCACTTT
-	TRBJ2-7	14	-	TRBV29-1	CSVEVSGLNYEQYF	TGCAGCGTTGAAGTAAGCGGGTTGAACTACGAGCAGTACTTC
-	TRBJ1-3	15	-	TRBV10-1	CASSPQVPSGNTIYF	TGCGCCAGCAGCCCACAGGTCCCCTCTGGAAACACCATATATTTT
-	TRBJ2-6	15	-	TRBV5-5	CASSLVGAGANVLTF	TGTGCCAGCAGCTTGGTAGGGGCCGGGGCCAACGTCCTGACTTTC
TRBD1	TRBJ2-2	17	-	TRBV18	CASSAYEQGTNTGELFF	TGTGCCAGCTCAGCATACGAACAGGGGACGAACACCGGGGAGCTGTTTTTT
TRBD1	TRBJ2-4	13	-	TRBV29-1	CSVLGLGQGIQYF	TGCAGCGTCCTCGGTCTGGGACAGGGAATTCAGTACTTC
TRBD1	TRBJ1-6	14	-	TRBV5-6	CASGAGTANSPLHF	TGTGCCAGCGGGGCGGGGACAGCCAATTCACCCCTCCACTTT